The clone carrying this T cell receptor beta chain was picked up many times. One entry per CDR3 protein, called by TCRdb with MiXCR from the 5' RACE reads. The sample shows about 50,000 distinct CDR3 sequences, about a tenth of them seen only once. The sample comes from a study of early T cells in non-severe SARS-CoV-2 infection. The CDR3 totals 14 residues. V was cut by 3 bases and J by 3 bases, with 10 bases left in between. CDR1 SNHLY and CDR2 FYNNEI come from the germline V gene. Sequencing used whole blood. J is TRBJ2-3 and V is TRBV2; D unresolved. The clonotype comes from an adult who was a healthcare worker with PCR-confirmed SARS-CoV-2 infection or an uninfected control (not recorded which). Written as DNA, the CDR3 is TGTGCCAGCAGTGATTCAGGTTGGACAGATACGCAGTATTTT. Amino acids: CASSDSGWTDTQYF.